This passage covers 32 T cell receptor beta chains from one sample sequenced in a study of graft-versus-host responses after intestinal transplantation. Here immunoSEQ multiplex PCR was the method, and the copy in TCRdb shows in-frame clones only, minus some. The sample lists 98,000 or so clones; roughly 83% were seen once. The material sequenced was PBMCs, taken 255 days after intestinal transplant. These TCRs come from a human patient who received an intestinal transplant, so some T cells may come from the graft donor.

This clone was detected once. This chain connects TRBV27 to TRBJ1-2; no reliable D call. The CDR3 has 15 amino acids. The V end lost 6 bases, the J end lost 5 bases, and 19 bases lay between the germline ends. The V gene's germline CDR1 is MNHEY and CDR2 SMNVEV (reference sequence). CDR3 loop: CASRHPDAGLYGYTF. The CDR3 DNA sequence: TGTGCCAGCAGACATCCAGATGCGGGTTTATATGGCTACACCTTC.

The chain has TRBV6-5 and TRBJ2-2, with a possible D match to TRBD1 (6 bases). The germline V gene has CDR1 MNHEY and CDR2 SVGAGI. This CDR3 spans 13 amino acids. V dropped 5 bases and J dropped 6 bases, with 10 bases sitting between them. The CDR3 is CASSPGVPGELFF. Written as DNA, the CDR3 is TGTGCCAGCAGTCCAGGGGTCCCCGGGGAGCTGTTTTTT.

Details on this clone: An end of the junction differs from the germline gene, which may be a read error. The chain combines TRBV7-7 with TRBJ1-1, with a tentative D call TRBD1 (5 bases). The CDR3 sequence is 16 residues long. Looked up from germline, CDR1 is SSHAT and CDR2 is FNYEAQ (reference sequence). The CDR3 DNA sequence: TGTGCTAGCAGCTCGGACGTCGAGGGGAAGAACACTGAAGCTTTCTTT. It encodes CASSSDVEGKNTEAFF.

There are a few counts of this clone. CDR3 sequence: CASSYSSQGDEQYF. CDR3 in DNA: TGTGCCAGCAGTTACTCAAGCCAGGGGGACGAGCAGTACTTC. The chain has TRBV6-6 and TRBJ2-7, with 7 bases that match TRBD1. Germline V gene lookup returns CDR1 MNHNY and CDR2 SVGAGI (reference sequence). V dropped 0 bases and J dropped 5; count of bases not matched to a gene: 4. The CDR3 spans 14 residues.

J is TRBJ2-5 and V is TRBV5-1; D is possibly TRBD1 (6 bases). V was shortened by 4 bases and J by 5 bases, with 15 bases between the two germline ends. The CDR3 consists of 14 residues. Germline V lookup: CDR1 SGHRS, CDR2 YFSETQ. Here the CDR3 reads CASSRGQGSETQYF. The CDR3 nucleotides are TGCGCCAGCAGCCGAGGGCAGGGGTCCGAGACCCAGTACTTC.

This clone came up once. The chain links TRBV4-1 to TRBJ1-3, with a weak D call TRBD1 (5 bases). The CDR3 runs to 17 residues. In germline, CDR1 is MGHRA, CDR2 YSYEKL. V lost 5 bases and J lost 1, with 18 bases in between. The CDR3 reads CASSLGTGLFSGNTIYF. CDR3 DNA sequence: TGCGCCAGCAGCTTAGGGACGGGACTTTTTTCTGGAAACACCATATATTTT.

The V and J genes are TRBV7-3 and TRBJ2-3; perhaps TRBD1 as D (5 bases). The CDR3 totals 16 residues. Germline assignment: CDR1 SGHTA and CDR2 FQGTGA. V was pared by 1 base and J by 0 bases, with 11 bases between. CDR3 DNA sequence: TGTGCCAGCAGCTTAATGGGGCAGACTAGCACAGATACGCAGTATTTT. Amino acids: CASSLMGQTSTDTQYF.

The chain recombines TRBV7-9 with TRBJ1-2; 10 bases are a match to TRBD1. Germline V CDR1 and CDR2: SEHNR, FQNEAQ (reference sequence). CDR3 size: 16 residues. Trimming removed 6 bases from V and 8 bases from J; junction bases left unmatched: 15. The CDR3 sequence is CASSSAGQGDTRGYTF. The CDR3 region has the DNA TGTGCCAGCAGTTCTGCCGGACAGGGGGATACTCGGGGCTACACCTTC.

V usage is TRBV4-2 and J usage is TRBJ2-1; D call uncertain. V was cut by 0 bases and J by 6 bases, with 6 bases left in between. CDR3 length equals 13 residues. Germline CDR1 reads LGHNA; CDR2 reads YNFKEQ. The DNA for the CDR3 is TGTGCCAGCAGCCAAGACAGCAGCAATGAGCAGTTCTTC. This codes for CASSQDSSNEQFF.

The J gene is TRBJ2-5, the V gene TRBV6-1, with 10 bases lining up with TRBD2. The germline V gene encodes CDR1 MNHNS and CDR2 SASEGT. The CDR3 extends over 14 amino acids. J gave up 4 bases and V 6 bases, and 5 bases lay outside the gene matches. Here the CDR3 reads CASSVAGGRETQYF. The DNA for the CDR3 is TGTGCCAGCAGCGTAGCGGGAGGAAGAGAGACCCAGTACTTC.

The rearrangement links TRBV27 to TRBJ2-1; TRBD2 agrees at 9 bases. CDR1 and CDR2 from the germline V gene are MNHEY and SMNVEV (reference sequence). The V and J ends lost 1 base and 8 bases, in that order; junction bases with no gene match: 9. The CDR3 consists of 16 residues. The DNA for the CDR3 is TGTGCCAGCAGTTTATTGGCTAGCGGGAATTGGTATGAGCAGTTCTTC. Its translation: CASSLLASGNWYEQFF.

This CDR3 reads CASSQEWLFDRLDGYTF. The CDR3 region has the DNA TGCGCCAGCAGCCAAGAATGGCTCTTCGACAGATTGGATGGCTACACCTTC. V gene TRBV4-1 combines with J gene TRBJ1-2; D is possibly TRBD1 (5 bases). Germline CDR1 reads MGHRA; CDR2 reads YSYEKL. Trimming removed 0 bases at V and 6 bases at J, with 20 bases between. This CDR3 has 17 amino acids.

The CDR3 bases are TGTGCCAGCAGCCCATCGGGGCCTTCCTATGGCTACACCTTC. Its protein product is CASSPSGPSYGYTF. The rearrangement joins TRBV13 to TRBJ1-2; TRBD1 might be the D (5 bases). Germline-derived CDR1 and CDR2 are PRHDT and FYEKMQ (reference sequence). The CDR3 is 14 residues long. With 5 bases removed from V and 4 bases from J, the gap between germline ends came to 14 bases.

The rearrangement links TRBV7-9 to TRBJ2-1; TRBD2 is a possible D gene (6 bases). CDR1 and CDR2 from the germline V gene are SEHNR and FQNEAQ (reference sequence). The CDR3 is 18 residues long. Trimming stripped 2 bases from V and 9 bases from J, with 26 bases between. The CDR3 here is CASSLNPQGPGVWGEQFF. DNA for the CDR3: TGTGCCAGCAGCTTAAATCCGCAGGGACCGGGAGTTTGGGGTGAGCAGTTCTTC.

This clone was recorded only once. V gene TRBV5-1 combines with J gene TRBJ1-2, with 8 bases identical to TRBD1. Germline-derived CDR1 and CDR2 are SGHRS and YFSETQ. There are 14 residues in the CDR3. The ends lost 4 bases at V and 4 bases at J; junction bases unmatched: 6. The CDR3 is CASSPGQEGYGYTF. The CDR3 bases are TGCGCCAGCAGCCCGGGACAGGAGGGCTATGGCTACACCTTC.

The genes are TRBV29-1 and TRBJ2-5; TRBD1 aligns across 10 bases. The length of the CDR3 is 16 residues. Germline assignment: CDR1 SQVTM and CDR2 ANQGSEA. Trimming at V came to 4 bases and at J to 4 bases, leaving 12 bases not matched to a gene. In DNA form, the CDR3 reads TGCAGCGTTGTAGATCCGGGACAGGGGACTCGAGAGACCCAGTACTTC. It specifies CSVVDPGQGTRETQYF.

The chain combines TRBV11-2 with TRBJ1-5; 12 bases fit TRBD1. CDR1 is SGHAT, CDR2 FQNNGV, per germline. V lost 1 base and J lost 3; bases outside the gene matches: 4. This CDR3 contains 17 residues. The DNA of the CDR3 is TGTGCCAGCAGCTTAGCCGGGACAGGGGGCCCCAATCAGCCCCAGCATTTT. Residues: CASSLAGTGGPNQPQHF.

The chain joins TRBV4-1 to TRBJ1-3; unclear D gene. The ends were cut back, 4 bases at V and 0 bases at J, with 13 bases in the middle. The CDR3 contains 16 residues. Germline values: CDR1 MGHRA, CDR2 YSYEKL. CDR3 in amino acids: CASSLSFRSSGNTIYF. The CDR3, as DNA: TGCGCCAGCAGCCTAAGCTTCAGGAGCTCTGGAAACACCATATATTTT.

This chain links TRBV9 with TRBJ2-2; D might be TRBD2 (6 bases). The V end lost 0 bases, the J end lost 5 bases, and 11 bases lay between the germline ends. This CDR3 region has 15 residues. In germline, CDR1 is SGDLS, CDR2 YYNGEE. The DNA for the CDR3 is TGTGCCAGCAGCGTAGAAGGGGAGGTGACCGGGGAGCTGTTTTTT. It translates to CASSVEGEVTGELFF. Using reference TRBV9 and TRBJ2-2 for the parts outside the CDR3, the full variable domain is DSGVTQTPKHLITATGQRVTLRCSPRSGDLSVYWYQQSLDQGLQFLIQYYNGEERAKGNILERFSAQQFPDLHSELNLSSLELGDSALYFCASSVEGEVTGELFFGEGSRLTVL.

The chain has TRBV2 and TRBJ1-1; perhaps TRBD1 as D (5 bases). The CDR3 length is 13 residues. V dropped 5 bases and J dropped 1 base, with 8 bases sitting between them. Germline V gene lookup returns CDR1 SNHLY and CDR2 FYNNEI. This CDR3 reads CASSRTGNTEAFF. DNA for the CDR3: TGTGCCAGCAGTCGTACAGGGAACACTGAAGCTTTCTTT.

This sequence joins TRBV5-1 and TRBJ2-3, with D possibly being TRBD2 (5 bases). The germline V gene has CDR1 SGHRS and CDR2 YFSETQ. The V end was cut by 0 bases, the J end by 2 bases, with 7 bases between. The CDR3 sequence is 14 residues long. CDR3 sequence (DNA): TGCGCCAGCAGCTTGGCGACTATCACAGATACGCAGTATTTT. This translates into CASSLATITDTQYF.

This chain links TRBV6-1 with TRBJ1-5; 8 bases map to TRBD1. This CDR3 has 15 amino acids. The germline V gene has CDR1 MNHNS and CDR2 SASEGT. The trim removed 7 bases at V and 10 bases at J, leaving 15 bases unmatched. Here the CDR3 reads CASTLGGQGAQPQHF. DNA for the CDR3: TGTGCCAGCACCCTAGGGGGGCAGGGGGCTCAACCCCAGCATTTT.

The CDR3 loop is CASSHGLVSNEQFF. The CDR3, as DNA: TGTGCCAGCAGCCATGGACTAGTTTCTAATGAGCAGTTCTTC. This sequence joins TRBV11-2 and TRBJ2-1; 7 nucleotides match TRBD2. V shed 5 bases, J shed 7 bases, and the junction held 8 bases outside the gene matches. Germline V gene sequence: CDR1 SGHAT, CDR2 FQNNGV. The CDR3 is 14 residues long.

V is TRBV4-1 and J is TRBJ2-7; D perhaps matches TRBD2 (6 bases). The ends were cut back, 3 bases at V and 3 bases at J, with 9 bases in the middle. The CDR3 spans 13 residues. Germline V CDR1 and CDR2: MGHRA, YSYEKL. The CDR3 protein is CASSQLEGYEQYF. The CDR3, as DNA: TGCGCCAGCAGCCAGCTGGAGGGCTACGAGCAGTACTTC.

As to this clone: The junction departs from germline at one end; a sequencing error may be responsible. The same CDR3 is also encoded by other DNA sequences in this sample. The rearrangement links TRBV27 to TRBJ2-3; no reliable D call. CDR1 is MNHEY, CDR2 SMNVEV, per germline (reference sequence). There are 13 residues in the CDR3. CDR3 amino acids: CASSLSLTDTQYF. CDR3 sequence (DNA): TGTGCCAGCAGTCTATCTTTAACAGATACGCAGTATTTT.

DNA for the CDR3: TGCGCCAGCAGCTTGGGAAAGGGGGAAGAGACCCAGTACTTC. This sequence encodes CASSLGKGEETQYF. This rearrangement joins TRBV5-1 to TRBJ2-5; tentative D call: TRBD1 (6 bases). CDR1 is SGHRS, CDR2 YFSETQ, per germline. Trimming removed 0 bases from V and 3 bases from J, with 9 bases in between. CDR3 size: 14 residues.

This clone was seen a handful of times. The chain combines TRBV6-1 with TRBJ2-5; no clear D. Germline CDR1 reads MNHNS; CDR2 reads SASEGT. The CDR3 spans 14 residues. The ends were cut back, 5 bases at V and 1 base at J, with 11 bases in the middle. CDR3: CASSFGTVQETQYF. CDR3 nucleotides: TGTGCCAGCAGTTTCGGAACAGTCCAAGAGACCCAGTACTTC.

This clone was seen just once. The chain recombines TRBV5-1 with TRBJ1-1; possibly TRBD1 for D (5 bases). The CDR3 runs to 12 residues. Germline values: CDR1 SGHRS, CDR2 YFSETQ. V lost 5 bases to trimming and J lost 4 bases, with 9 bases between them. The CDR3: CASRGQGTEAFF. CDR3 coding DNA: TGCGCCAGCAGGGGGCAAGGCACTGAAGCTTTCTTT.

The chain employs TRBV9 and TRBJ1-6, with D unclear. Germline CDR1 is SGDLS and CDR2 is YYNGEE. Trimming stripped 3 bases from V and 5 bases from J, with 12 bases between. This CDR3 spans 15 amino acids. CDR3 amino acids: CASSGGGRNNSPLHF. CDR3 DNA sequence: TGTGCCAGCAGCGGCGGTGGGAGGAATAATTCACCCCTCCACTTT.

The chain combines TRBV5-1 with TRBJ1-2; 7 nucleotides align to TRBD1. CDR1 and CDR2 from the germline V gene are SGHRS and YFSETQ. Trimming took 0 bases from V and 8 from J; bases not matched to a gene: 1. The CDR3 is 12 amino acids. CDR3 in amino acids: CASSLGQGGYTF. Written as DNA, the CDR3 is TGCGCCAGCAGCTTGGGACAGGGCGGCTACACCTTC. Supplemented by reference TRBV5-1 and TRBJ1-2, the full variable domain reads KAGVTQTPRYLIKTRGQQVTLSCSPISGHRSVSWYQQTPGQGLQFLFEYFSETQRNKGNFPGRFSGRQFSNSRSEMNVSTLELGDSALYLCASSLGQGGYTFGSGTRLTVV.

The sample holds one count of this clone. This chain uses TRBV2 with TRBJ2-1; D perhaps matches TRBD1 (6 bases). The CDR3 runs 16 residues. Germline CDR1 SNHLY, CDR2 FYNNEI. V was clipped by 6 bases and J by 1 base, with 16 bases between them. In DNA, the CDR3 is TGTGCCAGCAGCACCCGGACAGTTTCTTCCTACAATGAGCAGTTCTTC. Encoded protein: CASSTRTVSSYNEQFF.

Notes on this clone: The sample has other DNA sequences that encode this CDR3 too. This chain connects TRBV7-2 to TRBJ2-5; no clear D gene. V was trimmed by 1 base and J by 5 bases, leaving 14 bases between them. Germline V gene data show CDR1 as SGHTA and CDR2 as FQGNSA. This CDR3 spans 15 amino acids. The CDR3 nucleotides read TGTGCCAGCAGCTTAGTTACTATGGGTGGCGAGACCCAGTACTTC. Protein sequence: CASSLVTMGGETQYF.